The 10 T cell receptor beta chains below were found in one sample sequenced in a study of cytomegalovirus exposure and HLA in healthy donors. The primer mix had 60 Vbeta and 13 Jbeta primers. This table comes from immunoSEQ multiplex PCR, and its TCRdb copy is limited to in-frame clones, with some not included. The sample consists of 200,000 to 250,000 clones, about 85% of them appearing once. Sequencing input: PBMCs. Receptor source: a girl aged 2 to 9 in good health and CMV-seronegative.

Notes on this clone: One junction end does not reproduce the germline sequence, and a read error may be involved. The genes are TRBV7-9 and TRBJ2-2; maybe TRBD1 (5 bases). Germline V lookup: CDR1 SEHNR, CDR2 FQNEAQ (reference sequence). The CDR3 runs 15 residues. DNA for the CDR3: TGTTCCAGCAGCTTAACAGGACAGAACACCGGGGAGCTGTTTTTT. It yields the protein CSSSLTGQNTGELFF.

The chain carries TRBV27 and TRBJ2-7; 9 bases match TRBD1. Germline assignment: CDR1 MNHEY and CDR2 SMNVEV (reference sequence). V lost 5 bases, J lost 2 bases, and 7 bases stayed unmatched. The CDR3 spans 15 residues. The CDR3 DNA is TGTGCCAGCAGTCGTCCGGGACAGGGTACCTACGAGCAGTACTTC. It specifies CASSRPGQGTYEQYF.

This rearrangement joins TRBV6-5 to TRBJ1-1, with a tentative D call TRBD1 (6 bases). The germline CDR1 and CDR2 sequences are MNHEY and SVGAGI. Trimming stripped 7 bases from V and 1 base from J, with 10 bases between. This CDR3 contains 13 residues. CDR3 coding DNA: TGTGCCAGCAAAGCAGGGGCGAACACTGAAGCTTTCTTT. Residues: CASKAGANTEAFF.

The chain combines TRBV9 with TRBJ2-5, with 7 positions matching TRBD2. With V trimmed by 2 bases and J by 5 bases, 6 bases remained unmatched. Per the germline V gene, CDR1 is SGDLS and CDR2 is YYNGEE. The length of the CDR3 is 14 residues. The CDR3 protein is CASSVGRGDETQYF. The CDR3 coding sequence is TGTGCCAGCAGCGTCGGTCGGGGGGATGAGACCCAGTACTTC.

The V gene is TRBV10-3, the J gene TRBJ2-5; the match to TRBD2 covers 7 bases. The CDR3 sequence is 13 residues long. V gave up 6 bases and J gave up 3 bases; unmatched junction bases: 4. Germline CDR1 ENHRY, CDR2 SYGVKD. The CDR3 protein is CAIRPTSEETQYF. Here the CDR3 DNA reads TGTGCCATCAGGCCCACTAGCGAAGAGACCCAGTACTTC.

This chain links TRBV5-1 with TRBJ1-4; 7 bases match TRBD1. The CDR3 runs 14 residues. CDR1 and CDR2 (germline): SGHRS, YFSETQ. Germline trimming cut 2 bases from V and 8 bases from J; bases unmatched to any gene: 6. In DNA, the CDR3 is TGCGCCAGCAGCTTACAGGGGCAGAGGGAAAAACTGTTTTTT. This gives the protein CASSLQGQREKLFF.

V gene TRBV2 combines with J gene TRBJ1-3; the D is unclear. From germline, CDR1 is SNHLY and CDR2 FYNNEI. Trimming pared 6 bases from V and 4 bases from J, leaving 10 bases between. CDR3 length equals 13 residues. For the CDR3, the DNA is TGTGCCAGCAGCCCCTTCCTAGGAAACACCATATATTTT. Protein sequence: CASSPFLGNTIYF.

This chain joins TRBV5-1 and TRBJ2-1, with TRBD2 matching over 8 bases. The CDR3 has 15 residues. Trimming cost V 4 bases and J 10 bases; bases outside gene matches: 13. The germline CDR1 and CDR2 sequences are SGHRS and YFSETQ. The CDR3 DNA is TGCGCCAGCAGCACTAGCGGCGGAGGAAGACCGGAGCAGTTCTTC. It yields the protein CASSTSGGGRPEQFF.

V and J are TRBV10-3 and TRBJ2-5; D is perhaps TRBD2 (8 bases). Looked up from germline, CDR1 is ENHRY and CDR2 is SYGVKD. The V end lost 6 bases, the J end lost 5 bases, and 19 bases lay between the germline ends. The CDR3 runs to 15 residues. The CDR3 spells CAISPTGSGGETQYF. In DNA, the CDR3 is TGTGCCATCAGCCCGACAGGGTCGGGGGGGGAGACCCAGTACTTC.

Here the CDR3 reads CASRVIQTSPPKTYEQYF. The CDR3 nucleotides are TGTGCCAGCCGAGTTATCCAAACTAGCCCTCCAAAGACCTACGAGCAGTACTTC. The chain joins TRBV19 to TRBJ2-7, with D perhaps TRBD2 (6 bases). The CDR3 spans 18 residues. From germline, CDR1 is LNHDA and CDR2 SQIVND (reference sequence). Deletions cut 9 bases from V and 2 bases from J, with 29 bases between.